These 14 T cell receptor beta chains came from one sample sequenced in a study of T cells in women clearing cervical HPV infection. Method: immunoSEQ multiplex PCR; TCRdb's copy keeps in-frame clones and lacks some. This table holds roughly 22,000 clones. Sequencing input: blood buffy coat. These receptors were taken from a woman between 18 and 69 years old with a cervical HPV16 infection that either progressed to CIN3+ or cleared (not recorded which).

Concerning this clone itself: The read falls 3 residues short of the CDR3 end, and the missing part is taken from the germline J gene. J is TRBJ2-7 and V is TRBV20-1, with D possibly matching TRBD2 (5 bases). This CDR3 comprises 11 residues. Germline V gene sequence: CDR1 DFQATT, CDR2 SNEGSKA (reference sequence). V lost 7 bases and J lost 5, with 12 bases in between. The CDR3 region is CSGTRDNEQYF. The sequenced part of the CDR3 DNA is TGCAGTGGTACTAGGGATAACGAG.

Remarks on this clone: The missing CDR3 end, 3 residues past where the read stops, is filled in from the germline J gene. This sequence joins TRBV5-1 and TRBJ2-5; tentative D call: TRBD2 (5 bases). Germline loops: CDR1 SGHRS, CDR2 YFSETQ. This CDR3 comprises 14 residues. V lost 0 bases and J 4 bases, leaving 10 bases between the germline ends. The CDR3 loop is CASSLELAPETQYF. The CDR3 DNA, read in part, is TGCGCCAGCAGCTTGGAGCTAGCCCCAGAGACC.

With respect to this clone: The read gets to within 3 residues of the CDR3 end, and the germline J gene fills in the rest. This chain joins TRBV20-1 and TRBJ2-7; TRBD1 aligns across 11 bases. Unmatched junction bases numbered 15, after V lost 5 bases and J lost 0 bases. The CDR3 has 18 amino acids. CDR1 and CDR2 (germline): DFQATT, SNEGSKA (reference sequence). CDR3 amino acids: CSAAVQDRGQDFSYEQYF. The DNA read from the CDR3 is TGCAGTGCTGCCGTCCAGGACAGGGGGCAGGACTTCTCCTACGAG.

Turning to this clone: The read falls 3 residues short of the CDR3 end, and the missing part is taken from the germline J gene. V is TRBV19 and J is TRBJ1-1; D remains unclear. Germline V CDR1 and CDR2: LNHDA, SQIVND (reference sequence). Trimming removed 3 bases from V and 0 bases from J, with 11 bases in between. This CDR3 region has 15 residues. The DNA read from the CDR3 is TGTGCCAGTAGTATCCAGACATCCGTGAACACTGAA. This codes for CASSIQTSVNTE. The full CDR3 sequence reads CASSIQTSVNTEAFF.

Notes on this clone: The sequence runs out 3 residues before the end of the CDR3; the remainder is reconstructed from the germline J gene. V gene TRBV10-2 combines with J gene TRBJ2-7, with a weak D call TRBD2 (6 bases). Trimming took off 6 bases at V and 2 bases at J, with 29 bases between the two ends. This CDR3 spans 19 amino acids. Germline loops: CDR1 WSHSY, CDR2 SAAADI. CDR3: CASSTDKVGSGFSPYEQYF. The part of the CDR3 DNA that was read is TGCGCCAGCAGCACCGACAAGGTGGGAAGCGGGTTTAGCCCCTACGAG.

With regard to this clone: The read gets to within 3 residues of the CDR3 end, and the germline J gene fills in the rest. The chain combines TRBV2 with TRBJ2-1; the D gene is possibly TRBD2 (6 bases). The CDR3 consists of 14 residues. CDR1 and CDR2 (germline): SNHLY, FYNNEI. The V end lost 3 bases, the J end lost 7 bases, and 13 bases lay between the germline ends. This CDR3 is CASSEFLASNEQFF. The sequenced CDR3 bases are TGTGCCAGCAGTGAGTTCCTAGCGTCTAATGAG.

CDR3 protein: CASSIEDYPYNEQFF. The CDR3 bases that were read are TGTGCCAGTAGTATAGAGGACTACCCATACAATGAG. This chain connects TRBV19 to TRBJ2-1, with a weak D call TRBD2 (6 bases). The read comes to an end 3 residues before the CDR3 does, leaving the germline J gene to fill in the end. CDR1 is LNHDA, CDR2 SQIVND, per germline (reference sequence). Trimming pared 0 bases from V and 4 bases from J, leaving 10 bases between. The CDR3 consists of 15 residues.

The CDR3 loop is CASSPVPSDSPSANYGYTF. The CDR3 DNA, read in part, is TGTGCCAGCTCACCGGTACCTTCGGACAGCCCTTCAGCTAACTATGGC. The gene calls are TRBV18 and TRBJ1-2, with D perhaps matching TRBD1 (6 bases). The CDR3 goes on 3 residues after the read ends, and that part is filled in from the germline J gene. V lost 3 bases and J 0 bases, leaving 23 bases between the germline ends. This CDR3 comprises 19 residues. Germline V gene sequence: CDR1 KGHSH, CDR2 LQKENI.

Details on this clone: One end of the junction fails to match germline, which may point to a read error. The CDR3 end lies 3 residues beyond the end of the read and is filled in from the germline J gene. The J gene is TRBJ2-7, the V gene TRBV4-2, with TRBD2 matching over 7 bases. Germline CDR1 and CDR2: LGHNA and YNFKEQ. The CDR3 sequence is 15 residues long. The CDR3 DNA, read in part, is TGCGCCAGCAGCCGGCGGGGAGGGGCCTCCTACGAG. Protein sequence: CASSRRGGASYE. The entire CDR3 is CASSRRGGASYEQYF.

For this clone: Read sequence stops 3 residues before the CDR3 end, and the germline J gene provides the missing end. The J gene is TRBJ1-2, the V gene TRBV28; 11 positions match TRBD1. CDR3 length: 15 residues. The trim removed 4 bases at V and 4 bases at J, leaving 5 bases unmatched. Germline-derived CDR1 and CDR2 are MDHEN and SYDVKM. Incomplete CDR3 DNA: TGTGCCAGCAGTTCAGTGGGACAGGGGGTCTATGGC. It specifies CASSSVGQGVYG. The entire CDR3 sequence reads CASSSVGQGVYGYTF.

Notes on this clone: The DNA ends 3 residues before the CDR3 does, and the rest of the CDR3 is filled in from the germline J gene. The chain employs TRBV19 and TRBJ1-5; TRBD1 is a possible D gene (5 bases). V was pared by 2 bases and J by 0 bases, with 8 bases between. Germline V gives CDR1 LNHDA, CDR2 SQIVND (reference sequence). This CDR3 comprises 15 residues. CDR3 sequence: CASSIRGSSNQPQHF. CDR3 bases read: TGTGCCAGTAGTATAAGGGGTAGTAGCAATCAGCCC.

Comment on this clone: Coverage ceases 3 residues before the CDR3 finishes, and the germline J gene fills in the end. The chain has TRBV28 and TRBJ2-7; D is unclear. Between the trimmed V and J ends, which lost 2 bases and 4 bases, there was a span of 6 bases. The CDR3 sequence is 12 residues long. Germline assignment: CDR1 MDHEN and CDR2 SYDVKM. CDR3 DNA, as far as it was read: TGTGCCAGCAGTTTAATCTTGTACGAG. Protein sequence: CASSLILYE. The whole CDR3 reads CASSLILYEQYF.

Turning to this clone: The sequenced fragment ends 3 residues before the CDR3 boundary, so the rest is inferred from the germline J gene. V is TRBV7-2 and J is TRBJ2-3; weak D call: TRBD2 (6 bases). The CDR3 spans 16 residues. Per germline, CDR1 SGHTA and CDR2 FQGNSA. V was clipped by 0 bases and J by 0 bases, with 10 bases between them. CDR3 in amino acids: CASSLAGGSSTDTQYF. The CDR3 bases that were read are TGTGCCAGCAGCTTAGCGGGGGGTTCTAGCACAGATACG.

As concerns this clone: With the read ending 3 residues before the CDR3 end, the germline J gene is used to fill in that end. The chain carries TRBV19 and TRBJ1-1, with D possibly being TRBD1 (6 bases). The CDR3 extends over 15 amino acids. The ends were cut back, 5 bases at V and 3 bases at J, with 16 bases in the middle. From germline, CDR1 is LNHDA and CDR2 SQIVND (reference sequence). The sequenced part of the CDR3 DNA is TGTGCCAGTAGTTACCAGCCCACAGGGTACACTGAA. This sequence encodes CASSYQPTGYTE. The CDR3, in full, reads CASSYQPTGYTEAFF.